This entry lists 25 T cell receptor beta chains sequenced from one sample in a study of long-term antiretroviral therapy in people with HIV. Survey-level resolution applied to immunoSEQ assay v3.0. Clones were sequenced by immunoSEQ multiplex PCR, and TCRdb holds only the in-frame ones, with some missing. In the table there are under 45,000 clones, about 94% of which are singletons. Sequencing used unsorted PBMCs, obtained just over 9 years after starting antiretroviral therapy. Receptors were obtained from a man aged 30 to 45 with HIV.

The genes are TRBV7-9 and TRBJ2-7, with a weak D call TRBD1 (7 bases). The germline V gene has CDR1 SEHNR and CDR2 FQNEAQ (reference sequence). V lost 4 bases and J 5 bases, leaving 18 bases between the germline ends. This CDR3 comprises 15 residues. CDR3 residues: CASSSSGGGADEQYF. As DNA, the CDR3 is TGTGCCAGCAGCTCTTCAGGAGGGGGCGCGGACGAGCAGTACTTC.

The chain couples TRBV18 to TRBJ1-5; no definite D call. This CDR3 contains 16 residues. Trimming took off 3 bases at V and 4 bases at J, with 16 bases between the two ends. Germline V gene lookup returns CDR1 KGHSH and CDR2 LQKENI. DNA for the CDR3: TGTGCCAGCTCACCCTCCGGGTCCCCTTTAAATCAGCCCCAGCATTTT. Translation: CASSPSGSPLNQPQHF.

The CDR3 is CASSAGTLTEAFF. DNA for the CDR3: TGTGCCAGCAGCGCCGGGACGCTCACTGAAGCTTTCTTT. The chain has TRBV7-2 and TRBJ1-1; a possible D gene is TRBD1 (5 bases). The CDR3 sequence is 13 residues long. From germline, CDR1 is SGHTA and CDR2 FQGNSA. Trimming left V 5 bases short and J 4 bases short, with 11 bases between.

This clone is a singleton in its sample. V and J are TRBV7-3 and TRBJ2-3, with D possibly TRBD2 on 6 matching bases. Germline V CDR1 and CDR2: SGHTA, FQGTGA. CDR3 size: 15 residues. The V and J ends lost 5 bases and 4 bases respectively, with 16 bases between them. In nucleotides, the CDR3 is TGTGCCAGCAGCCCCAATCAGGCGGGGTCAGATACGCAGTATTTT. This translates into CASSPNQAGSDTQYF.

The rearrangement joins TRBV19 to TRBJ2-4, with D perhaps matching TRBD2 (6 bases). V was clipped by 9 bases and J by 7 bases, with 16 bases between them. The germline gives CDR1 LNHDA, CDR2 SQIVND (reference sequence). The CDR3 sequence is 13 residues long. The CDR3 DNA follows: TGTGCCAGCCAAACTGAGGCGGGGAACATTCAGTACTTC. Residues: CASQTEAGNIQYF. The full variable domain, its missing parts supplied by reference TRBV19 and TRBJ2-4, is DGGITQSPKYLFRKEGQNVTLSCEQNLNHDAMYWYRQDPGQGLRLIYYSQIVNDFQKGDIAEGYSVSREKKESFPLTVTSAQKNPTAFYLCASQTEAGNIQYFGAGTRLSVL.

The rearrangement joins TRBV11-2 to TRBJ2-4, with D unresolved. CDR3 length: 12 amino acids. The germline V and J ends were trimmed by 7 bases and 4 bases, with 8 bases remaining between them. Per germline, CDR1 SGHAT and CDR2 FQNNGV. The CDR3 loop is CASTRTKNIQYF. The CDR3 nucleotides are TGTGCCAGCACCCGGACGAAAAACATTCAGTACTTC.

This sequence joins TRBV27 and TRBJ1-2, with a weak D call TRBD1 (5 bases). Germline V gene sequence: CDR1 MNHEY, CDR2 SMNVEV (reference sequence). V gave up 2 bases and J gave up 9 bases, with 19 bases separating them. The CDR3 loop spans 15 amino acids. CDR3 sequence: CASSLRAGWGIRYTF. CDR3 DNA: TGTGCCAGCAGTTTACGGGCAGGGTGGGGGATTCGCTACACCTTC.

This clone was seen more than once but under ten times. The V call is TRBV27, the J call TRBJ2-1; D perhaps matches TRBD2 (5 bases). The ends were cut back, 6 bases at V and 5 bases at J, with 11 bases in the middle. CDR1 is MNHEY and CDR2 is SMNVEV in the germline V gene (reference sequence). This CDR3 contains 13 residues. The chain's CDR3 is CASRTGVDNEQFF. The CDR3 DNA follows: TGTGCCAGCAGGACCGGGGTGGACAATGAGCAGTTCTTC.

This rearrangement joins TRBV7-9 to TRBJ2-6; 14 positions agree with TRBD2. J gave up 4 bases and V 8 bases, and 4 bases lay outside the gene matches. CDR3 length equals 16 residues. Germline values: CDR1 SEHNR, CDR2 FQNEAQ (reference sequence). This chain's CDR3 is CASRGLAGAGANVLTF. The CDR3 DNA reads TGTGCCAGCCGGGGACTAGCGGGGGCAGGGGCCAACGTCCTGACTTTC. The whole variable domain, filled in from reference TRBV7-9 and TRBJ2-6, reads DTGVSQNPRHKITKRGQNVTFRCDPISEHNRLYWYRQTLGQGPEFLTYFQNEAQLEKSRLLSDRFSAERPKGSFSTLEIQRTEQGDSAMYLCASRGLAGAGANVLTFGAGSRLTVL.

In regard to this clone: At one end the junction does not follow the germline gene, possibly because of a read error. The CDR3 nucleotides read TGCGCCAGCAGCTTGGATCCCGGGGGGCACACCGGGGGGCTGTTTTTT. Translating it yields CASSLDPGGHTGGLFF. The chain has TRBV5-1 and TRBJ2-2; maybe TRBD2 (7 bases). CDR1 is SGHRS, CDR2 YFSETQ, per germline. This CDR3 spans 16 amino acids. Filled out from reference TRBV5-1 and TRBJ2-2, the complete variable domain reads KAGVTQTPRYLIKTRGQQVTLSCSPISGHRSVSWYQQTPGQGLQFLFEYFSETQRNKGNFPGRFSGRQFSNSRSEMNVSTLELGDSALYLCASSLDPGGHTGGLFFGEGSRLTVL.

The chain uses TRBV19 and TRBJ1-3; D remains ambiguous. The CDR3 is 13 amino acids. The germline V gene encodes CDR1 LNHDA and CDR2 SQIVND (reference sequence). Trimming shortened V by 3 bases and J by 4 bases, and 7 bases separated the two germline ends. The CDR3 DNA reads TGTGCCAGTAGTATTCCGGGCGGAAACACCATATATTTT. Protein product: CASSIPGGNTIYF.

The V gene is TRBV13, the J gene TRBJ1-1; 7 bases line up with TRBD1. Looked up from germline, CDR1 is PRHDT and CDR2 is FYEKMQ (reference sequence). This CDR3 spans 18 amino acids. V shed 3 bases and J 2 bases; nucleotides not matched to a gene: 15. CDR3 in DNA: TGTGCCAGCAGCTTGGATCGGAAAGCTAACAGGGGCAACACTGAAGCTTTCTTT. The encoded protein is CASSLDRKANRGNTEAFF.

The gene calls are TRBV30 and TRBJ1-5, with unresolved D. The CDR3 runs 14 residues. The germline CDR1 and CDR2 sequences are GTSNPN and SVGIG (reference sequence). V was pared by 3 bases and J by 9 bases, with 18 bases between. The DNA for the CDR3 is TGTGCCTGGAGCCTAGGGTGGGCGCGGGGGCCCCAGCATTTT. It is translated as CAWSLGWARGPQHF.

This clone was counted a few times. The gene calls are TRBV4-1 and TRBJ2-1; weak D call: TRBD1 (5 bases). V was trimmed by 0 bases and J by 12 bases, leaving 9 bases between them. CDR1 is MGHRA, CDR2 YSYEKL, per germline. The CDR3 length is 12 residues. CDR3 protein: CASSQDGDRQFF. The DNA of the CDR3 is TGCGCCAGCAGCCAAGATGGCGACAGGCAGTTCTTC.

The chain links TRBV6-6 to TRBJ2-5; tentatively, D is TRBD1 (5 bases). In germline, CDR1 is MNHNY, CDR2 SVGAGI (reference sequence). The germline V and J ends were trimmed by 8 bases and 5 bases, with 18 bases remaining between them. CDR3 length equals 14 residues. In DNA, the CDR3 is TGTGCCAGCGGCGATACAGGACCCCAGGAGACCCAGTACTTC. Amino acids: CASGDTGPQETQYF.

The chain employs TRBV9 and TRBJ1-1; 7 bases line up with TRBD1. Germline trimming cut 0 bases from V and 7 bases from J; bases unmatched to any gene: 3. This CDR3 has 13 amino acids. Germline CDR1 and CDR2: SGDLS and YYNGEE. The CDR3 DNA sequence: TGTGCCAGCAGCGTAGGGTCAGGGGGTGAAGCTTTCTTT. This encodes CASSVGSGGEAFF.

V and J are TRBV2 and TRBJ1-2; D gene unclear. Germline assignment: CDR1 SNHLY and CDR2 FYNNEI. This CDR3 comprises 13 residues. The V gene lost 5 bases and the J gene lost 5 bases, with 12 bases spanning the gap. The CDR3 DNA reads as TGTGCCAGCAGTACCGAAGCCATATATGGCTACACCTTC. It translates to CASSTEAIYGYTF.

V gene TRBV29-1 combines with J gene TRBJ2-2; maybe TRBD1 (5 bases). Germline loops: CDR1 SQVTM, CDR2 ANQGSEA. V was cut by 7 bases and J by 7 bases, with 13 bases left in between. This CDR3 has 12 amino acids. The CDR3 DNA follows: TGCAGCGGGAAGGCAGGGCTCGGGGAGCTGTTTTTT. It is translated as CSGKAGLGELFF.

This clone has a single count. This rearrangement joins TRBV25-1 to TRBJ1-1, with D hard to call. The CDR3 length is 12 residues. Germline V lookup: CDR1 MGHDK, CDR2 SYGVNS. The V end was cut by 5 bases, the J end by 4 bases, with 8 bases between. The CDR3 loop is CASSLSFTEAFF. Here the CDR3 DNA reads TGTGCCAGCAGTTTGAGTTTCACTGAAGCTTTCTTT.

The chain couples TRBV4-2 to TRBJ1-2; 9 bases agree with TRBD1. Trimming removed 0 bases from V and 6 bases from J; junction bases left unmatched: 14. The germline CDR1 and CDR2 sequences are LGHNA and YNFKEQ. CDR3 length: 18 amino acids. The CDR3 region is CASSQDPGQGSGVHGYTF. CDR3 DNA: TGTGCCAGCAGCCAAGATCCGGGACAGGGATCGGGAGTTCATGGCTACACCTTC.

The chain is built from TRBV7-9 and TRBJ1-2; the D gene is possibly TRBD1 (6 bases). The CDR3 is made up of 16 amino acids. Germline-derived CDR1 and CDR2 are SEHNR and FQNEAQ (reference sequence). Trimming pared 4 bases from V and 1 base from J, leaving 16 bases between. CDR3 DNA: TGTGCCAGCAGCTCCGTCCGGGGGGCGAGTAACTATGGCTACACCTTC. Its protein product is CASSSVRGASNYGYTF.

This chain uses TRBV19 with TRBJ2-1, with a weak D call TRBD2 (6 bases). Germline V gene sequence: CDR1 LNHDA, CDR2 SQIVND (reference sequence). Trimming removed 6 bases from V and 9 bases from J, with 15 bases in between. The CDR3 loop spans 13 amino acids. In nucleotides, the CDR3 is TGTGCCAGTAGAAGGTCCCCGCGGGGTGAGCAGTTCTTC. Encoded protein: CASRRSPRGEQFF. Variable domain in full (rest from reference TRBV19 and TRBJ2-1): DGGITQSPKYLFRKEGQNVTLSCEQNLNHDAMYWYRQDPGQGLRLIYYSQIVNDFQKGDIAEGYSVSREKKESFPLTVTSAQKNPTAFYLCASRRSPRGEQFFGPGTRLTVL.

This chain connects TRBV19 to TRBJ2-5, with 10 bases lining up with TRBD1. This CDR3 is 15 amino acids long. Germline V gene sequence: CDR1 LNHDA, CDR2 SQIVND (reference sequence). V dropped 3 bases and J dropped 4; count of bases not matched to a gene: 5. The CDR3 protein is CASSIGGQGSETQYF. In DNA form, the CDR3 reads TGTGCCAGTAGTATCGGGGGACAGGGGTCAGAGACCCAGTACTTC.

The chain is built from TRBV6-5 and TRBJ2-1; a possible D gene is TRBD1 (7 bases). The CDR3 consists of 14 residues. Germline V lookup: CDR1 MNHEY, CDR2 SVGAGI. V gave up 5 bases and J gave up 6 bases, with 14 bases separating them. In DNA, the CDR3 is TGTGCCAGCAGTCCGGGGCAGGGGGGCAATGAGCAGTTCTTC. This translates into CASSPGQGGNEQFF.

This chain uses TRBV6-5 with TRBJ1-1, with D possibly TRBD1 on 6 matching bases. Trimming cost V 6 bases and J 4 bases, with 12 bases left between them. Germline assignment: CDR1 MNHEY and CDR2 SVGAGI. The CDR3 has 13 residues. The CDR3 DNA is TGTGCCAGCAGAATGAGGGGGAGCACTGAAGCTTTCTTT. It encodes CASRMRGSTEAFF.